This TCR beta chain was captured by sequencing in a study of T cells in Graves' hyperthyroidism and ophthalmopathy. The CDR3 regions of TCR beta were amplified from RNA transcripts. The TCR CDR3 first-round RT-PCR relied on the HTBI primer set. Using its own MiXCR run on the multiplex PCR reads, TCRdb lists one record per CDR3 protein. The sample lists some 460,000 distinct CDR3 sequences, 15% to 17% seen once, with roughly 13% in the top ten. V was pared by 2 bases and J by 13 bases, with 15 bases between. Germline lookup yields CDR1 SGHTA and CDR2 FQGTGA. The CDR3 extends over 12 amino acids. This TCR derives from a woman in her late teens or twenties with Graves' hyperthyroidism. What was sequenced was blood. V usage is TRBV7-3 and J usage is TRBJ2-7; D gene unclear. Here the CDR3 reads CASSLGLGSRYF. CDR3 nucleotides: TGTGCCAGCAGCTTAGGGCTTGGCAGTCGATACTTC. The whole variable domain, remainder taken from reference TRBV7-3 and TRBJ2-7, is GAGVSQTPSNKVTEKGKYVELRCDPISGHTALYWYRQSLGQGPEFLIYFQGTGAADDSGLPNDRFFAVRPEGSVSTLKIQRTERGDSAVYLCASSLGLGSRYFGPGTRLTVT.